These 7 T cell receptor beta chains were sequenced from one sample in a study of blood T cells in healthy people across ages. The second PCR ran roughly 6 to 11 cycles with a sample-barcoded 5' primer and J-beta primers. TCRdb fed the 5' RACE reads into MiXCR, producing one record per CDR3 protein. The repertoire holds about 1.7 million distinct CDR3 sequences, 28% seen once, with roughly 8% in the top ten. The sample consisted of blood. These receptors originate from a young woman in good health.

This clonotype was picked up a small number of times. The CDR3 spells CASSHWGEGNNEQFF. CDR3 in DNA: TGTGCCAGCAGCCACTGGGGAGAAGGGAACAATGAGCAGTTCTTC. The chain combines TRBV3-1 with TRBJ2-1, with a tentative D call TRBD2 (5 bases). Trimming removed 3 bases from V and 5 bases from J, with 14 bases in between. This CDR3 contains 15 residues. CDR1 is LGHDT, CDR2 YNNKEL, per germline (reference sequence).

The J gene is TRBJ2-5, the V gene TRBV7-7; no clear D gene. This CDR3 has 14 amino acids. The V and J ends lost 5 bases and 1 base respectively, with 11 bases between them. Germline V lookup: CDR1 SSHAT, CDR2 FNYEAQ (reference sequence). The CDR3 bases are TGTGCCAGCAGCAGAGACGGCGGCCAAGAGACCCAGTACTTC. It encodes CASSRDGGQETQYF.

The rearrangement joins TRBV5-6 to TRBJ2-3, with D possibly matching TRBD2 (6 bases). Germline V gene data show CDR1 as SGHDT and CDR2 as YYEEEE. V was clipped by 3 bases and J by 2 bases, with 16 bases between them. The CDR3 runs to 16 residues. The CDR3 here is CASSSSPGEYTDTQYF. The DNA for the CDR3 is TGTGCCAGCAGCTCGAGCCCGGGAGAATACACAGATACGCAGTATTTT.

This clonotype has more than one count but fewer than ten. The chain carries TRBV3-1 and TRBJ2-1; D is ambiguous. Germline loops: CDR1 LGHDT, CDR2 YNNKEL (reference sequence). V lost 0 bases and J 4 bases, leaving 19 bases between the germline ends. The CDR3 totals 18 residues. The CDR3 DNA sequence: TGTGCCAGCAGCCAAGACGGTCGCGCGGACCGAGCTTACAATGAGCAGTTCTTC. Translated: CASSQDGRADRAYNEQFF.

As regards this clonotype: A much more abundant neighbour one base away suggests this may be a read error. The CDR3 DNA reads TGTACCATCAGGTTAGAGAGCGGTGTCTACGAGCAGTACTTC. As protein: CTIRLESGVYEQYF. This rearrangement joins TRBV10-3 to TRBJ2-7, with D possibly TRBD2 on 5 matching bases. This CDR3 contains 14 residues. Germline CDR1 ENHRY, CDR2 SYGVKD.

The chain uses TRBV29-1 and TRBJ2-1, with D tentatively TRBD2 (7 bases). CDR3 length: 15 residues. Trimming removed 2 bases at V and 8 bases at J, with 19 bases between. Germline-derived CDR1 and CDR2 are SQVTM and ANQGSEA. The CDR3 DNA sequence: TGCAGCGTTGAACCGTCGGGGGGCCGAAAAGATGAGCAGTTCTTC. Its translation is CSVEPSGGRKDEQFF.

This clonotype was seen at least ten times. The chain employs TRBV7-7 and TRBJ2-1, with D possibly being TRBD1 (5 bases). V lost 2 bases and J 0 bases, leaving 11 bases between the germline ends. The CDR3 totals 16 residues. Germline CDR1 is SSHAT and CDR2 is FNYEAQ (reference sequence). CDR3: CASSLSPDSSYNEQFF. CDR3 in DNA: TGTGCCAGCAGCTTAAGCCCCGACAGCTCCTACAATGAGCAGTTCTTC.